This T cell receptor (beta chain) was captured by sequencing in a study of TIL therapy for anti-PD-1-resistant metastatic lung cancer. Overall study: Median tumor mutation burden was roughly 1.5 mutations per megabase.

This clone was detected only a few times. This sample's time point: pre-treatment sample, taken before nivolumab and TIL therapy. Pleural nodules or supraclavicular lymph nodes made up most of the excised metastases sampled. This was the immunoSEQ v3 assay. Repertoires were generated with immunoSEQ multiplex PCR, while TCRdb's copy carries only in-frame clones and drops some. The repertoire holds 95,000 or so clones, with about three fifths as singletons. This CDR3 region has 16 residues. The germline V gene has CDR1 MNHEY and CDR2 SMNVEV (reference sequence). V shed 8 bases and J 3 bases; nucleotides not matched to a gene: 15.

V is TRBV27 and J is TRBJ2-7; TRBD1 aligns across 8 bases. The specimen was tumor tissue, collected at baseline. This TCR was recovered from a person between 25 and 79 years old with non-small cell lung cancer. CDR3: CASGALRTGMFYEQYF. CDR3 DNA: TGTGCCAGCGGCGCACTTAGGACAGGGATGTTCTACGAGCAGTACTTC.